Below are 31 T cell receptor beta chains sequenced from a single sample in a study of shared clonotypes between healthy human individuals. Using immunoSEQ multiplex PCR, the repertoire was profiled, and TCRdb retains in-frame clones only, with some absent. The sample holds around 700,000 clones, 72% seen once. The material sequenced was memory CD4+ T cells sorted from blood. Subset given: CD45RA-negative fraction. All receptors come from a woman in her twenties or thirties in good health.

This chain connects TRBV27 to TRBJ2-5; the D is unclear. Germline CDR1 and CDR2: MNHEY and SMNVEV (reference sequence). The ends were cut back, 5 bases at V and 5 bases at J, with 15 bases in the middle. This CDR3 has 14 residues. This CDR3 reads CASSPRTSRETQYF. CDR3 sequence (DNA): TGTGCCAGCAGTCCTAGGACCTCCAGGGAGACCCAGTACTTC.

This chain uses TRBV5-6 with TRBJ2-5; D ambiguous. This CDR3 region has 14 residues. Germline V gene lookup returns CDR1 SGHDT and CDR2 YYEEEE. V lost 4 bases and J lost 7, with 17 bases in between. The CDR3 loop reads CASSPAGSMGTQYF. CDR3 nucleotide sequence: TGTGCCAGCAGCCCGGCCGGGTCCATGGGGACCCAGTACTTC.

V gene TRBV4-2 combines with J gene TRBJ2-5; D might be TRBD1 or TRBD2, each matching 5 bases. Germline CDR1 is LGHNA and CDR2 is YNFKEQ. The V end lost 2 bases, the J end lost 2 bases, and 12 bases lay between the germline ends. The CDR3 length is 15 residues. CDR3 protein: CASSQPWDGQETQYF. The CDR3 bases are TGTGCCAGCAGCCAACCGTGGGACGGACAAGAGACCCAGTACTTC.

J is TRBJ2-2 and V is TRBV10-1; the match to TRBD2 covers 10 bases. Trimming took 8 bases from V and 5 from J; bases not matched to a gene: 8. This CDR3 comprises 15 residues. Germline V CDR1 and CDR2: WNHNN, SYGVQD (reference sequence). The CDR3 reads CASGPAGGPTGELFF. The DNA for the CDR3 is TGCGCCAGCGGGCCAGCGGGAGGGCCGACCGGGGAGCTGTTTTTT.

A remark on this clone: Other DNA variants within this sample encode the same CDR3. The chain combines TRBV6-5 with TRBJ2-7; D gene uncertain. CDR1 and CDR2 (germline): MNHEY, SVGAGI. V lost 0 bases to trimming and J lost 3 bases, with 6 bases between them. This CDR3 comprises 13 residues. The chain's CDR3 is CASSYSIDYEQYF. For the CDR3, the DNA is TGTGCCAGCAGTTACTCGATAGACTACGAGCAGTACTTC.

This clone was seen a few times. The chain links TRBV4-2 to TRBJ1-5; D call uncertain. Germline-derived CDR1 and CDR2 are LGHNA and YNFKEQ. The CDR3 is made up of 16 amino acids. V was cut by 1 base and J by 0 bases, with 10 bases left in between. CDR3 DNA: TGTGCCAGCAGCCAAGCAGAAAGACTTAGCAATCAGCCCCAGCATTTT. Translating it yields CASSQAERLSNQPQHF.

The CDR3 bases are TGCGCCAGCAGCTCCTTTACAGGGGTAGAGGGCTACACCTTC. This gives the protein CASSSFTGVEGYTF. The chain uses TRBV5-1 and TRBJ1-2, with 7 nucleotides matching TRBD1. Per germline, CDR1 SGHRS and CDR2 YFSETQ. This CDR3 is built from 14 residues. With V trimmed by 3 bases and J by 8 bases, 10 bases remained unmatched.

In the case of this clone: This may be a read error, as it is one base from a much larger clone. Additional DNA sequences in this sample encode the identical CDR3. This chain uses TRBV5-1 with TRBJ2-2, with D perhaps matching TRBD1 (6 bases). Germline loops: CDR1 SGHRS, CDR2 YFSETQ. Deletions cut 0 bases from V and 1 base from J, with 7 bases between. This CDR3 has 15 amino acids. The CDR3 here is CASSLGTENTGELFF. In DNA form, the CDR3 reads TGCGCCAGCAGCTTGGGGACAGAGAACACCGGGGAGCTGTTTTTT.

The chain's CDR3 is CASSSDWGEQFF. The CDR3 DNA is TGTGCCAGCAGCTCAGATTGGGGGGAGCAGTTCTTC. The chain carries TRBV7-2 and TRBJ2-1; either TRBD1 or TRBD2 may supply D (5 bases each). From germline, CDR1 is SGHTA and CDR2 FQGNSA. The CDR3 has 12 amino acids. The V end was cut by 4 bases, the J end by 10 bases, with 11 bases between.

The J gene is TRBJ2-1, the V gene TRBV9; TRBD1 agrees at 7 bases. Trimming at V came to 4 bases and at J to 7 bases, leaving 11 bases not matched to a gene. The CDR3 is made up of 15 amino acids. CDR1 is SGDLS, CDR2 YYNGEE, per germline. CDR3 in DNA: TGTGCCAGCAGCACCACTTGGACAGGTACTAATGAGCAGTTCTTC. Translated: CASSTTWTGTNEQFF. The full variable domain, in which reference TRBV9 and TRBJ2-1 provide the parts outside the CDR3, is DSGVTQTPKHLITATGQRVTLRCSPRSGDLSVYWYQQSLDQGLQFLIQYYNGEERAKGNILERFSAQQFPDLHSELNLSSLELGDSALYFCASSTTWTGTNEQFFGPGTRLTVL.

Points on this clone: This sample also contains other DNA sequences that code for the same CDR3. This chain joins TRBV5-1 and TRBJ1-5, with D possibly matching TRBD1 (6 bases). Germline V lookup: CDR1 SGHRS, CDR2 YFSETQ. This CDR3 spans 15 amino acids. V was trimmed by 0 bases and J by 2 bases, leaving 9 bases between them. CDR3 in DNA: TGCGCCAGCAGCTTGGAGGGGGGTGGCAATCAGCCCCAGCATTTT. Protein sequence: CASSLEGGGNQPQHF.

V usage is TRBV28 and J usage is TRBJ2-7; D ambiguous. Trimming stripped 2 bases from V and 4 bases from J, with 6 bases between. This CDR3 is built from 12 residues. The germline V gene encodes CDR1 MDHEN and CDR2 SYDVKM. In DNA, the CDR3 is TGTGCCAGCAGTTTAAATTGGTACGAGCAGTACTTC. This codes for CASSLNWYEQYF.

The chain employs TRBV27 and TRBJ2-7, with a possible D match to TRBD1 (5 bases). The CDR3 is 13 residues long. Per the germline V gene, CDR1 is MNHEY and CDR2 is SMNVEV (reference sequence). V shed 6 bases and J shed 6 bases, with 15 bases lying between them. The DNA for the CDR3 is TGTGCCAGCAGGACAGCTGTCCAATTCGAGCAGTACTTC. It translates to CASRTAVQFEQYF.

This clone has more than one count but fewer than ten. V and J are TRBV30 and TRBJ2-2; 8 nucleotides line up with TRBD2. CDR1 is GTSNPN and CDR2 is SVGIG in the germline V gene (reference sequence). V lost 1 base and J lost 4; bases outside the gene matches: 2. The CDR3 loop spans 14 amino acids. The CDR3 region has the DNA TGTGCCTGGAGTGCGGGACTAGTCACCGGGGAGCTGTTTTTT. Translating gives CAWSAGLVTGELFF.

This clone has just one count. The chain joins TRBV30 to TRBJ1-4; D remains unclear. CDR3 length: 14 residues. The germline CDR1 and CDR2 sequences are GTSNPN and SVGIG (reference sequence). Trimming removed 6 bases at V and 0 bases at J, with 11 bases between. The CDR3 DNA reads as TGTGCCTGCGAAAGGGCTTCAACTAATGAAAAACTGTTTTTT. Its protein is CACERASTNEKLFF. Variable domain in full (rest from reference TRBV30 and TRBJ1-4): SQTIHQWPATLVQPVGSPLSLECTVEGTSNPNLYWYRQAAGRGLQLLFYSVGIGQISSEVPQNLSASRPQDRQFILSSKKLLLSDSGFYLCACERASTNEKLFFGSGTQLSVL.

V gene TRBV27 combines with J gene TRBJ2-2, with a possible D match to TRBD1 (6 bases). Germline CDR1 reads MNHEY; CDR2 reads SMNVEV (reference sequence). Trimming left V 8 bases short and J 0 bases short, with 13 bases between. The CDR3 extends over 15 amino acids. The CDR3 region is CASRRQEPNTGELFF. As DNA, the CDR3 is TGTGCCAGCCGAAGACAGGAACCGAACACCGGGGAGCTGTTTTTT.

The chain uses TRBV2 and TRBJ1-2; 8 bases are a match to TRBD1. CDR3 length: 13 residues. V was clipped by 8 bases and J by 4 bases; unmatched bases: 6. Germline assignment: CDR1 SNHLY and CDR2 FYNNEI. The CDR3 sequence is CASGGTGAYGYTF. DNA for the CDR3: TGTGCCAGCGGGGGGACAGGTGCCTATGGCTACACCTTC.

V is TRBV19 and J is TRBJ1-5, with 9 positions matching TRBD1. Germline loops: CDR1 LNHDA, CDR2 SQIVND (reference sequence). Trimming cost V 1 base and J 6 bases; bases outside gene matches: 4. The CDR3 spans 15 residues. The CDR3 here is CASSIGGTGFQPQHF. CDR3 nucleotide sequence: TGTGCCAGTAGTATAGGGGGGACAGGGTTTCAGCCCCAGCATTTT.

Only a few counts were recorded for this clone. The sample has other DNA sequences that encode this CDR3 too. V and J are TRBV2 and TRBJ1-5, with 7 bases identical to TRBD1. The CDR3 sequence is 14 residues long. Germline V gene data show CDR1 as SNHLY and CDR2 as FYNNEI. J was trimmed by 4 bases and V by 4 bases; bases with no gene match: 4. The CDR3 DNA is TGTGCCAGCAGTGTCCGACAGGGTAATCAGCCCCAGCATTTT. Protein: CASSVRQGNQPQHF. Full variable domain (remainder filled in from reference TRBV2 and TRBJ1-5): EPEVTQTPSHQVTQMGQEVILRCVPISNHLYFYWYRQILGQKVEFLVSFYNNEISEKSEIFDDQFSVERPDGSNFTLKIRSTKLEDSAMYFCASSVRQGNQPQHFGDGTRLSIL.

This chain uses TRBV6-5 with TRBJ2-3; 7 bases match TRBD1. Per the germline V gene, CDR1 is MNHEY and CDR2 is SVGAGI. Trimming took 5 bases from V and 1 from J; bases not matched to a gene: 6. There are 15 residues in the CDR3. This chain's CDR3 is CASSRQGSGTDTQYF. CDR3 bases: TGTGCCAGCAGTAGACAGGGTTCGGGCACAGATACGCAGTATTTT.

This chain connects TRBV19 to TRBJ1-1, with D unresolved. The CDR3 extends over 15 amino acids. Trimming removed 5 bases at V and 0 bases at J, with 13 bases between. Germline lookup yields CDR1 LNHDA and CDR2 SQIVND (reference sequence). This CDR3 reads CASSFKTAMNTEAFF. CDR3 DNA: TGTGCCAGTAGTTTCAAAACCGCTATGAACACTGAAGCTTTCTTT.

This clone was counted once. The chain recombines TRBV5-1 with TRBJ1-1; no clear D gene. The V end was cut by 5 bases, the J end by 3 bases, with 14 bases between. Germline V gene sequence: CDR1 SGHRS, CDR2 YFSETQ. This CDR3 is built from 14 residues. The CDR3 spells CASRSWGADTEAFF. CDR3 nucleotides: TGCGCCAGCAGGAGCTGGGGTGCTGACACTGAAGCTTTCTTT.

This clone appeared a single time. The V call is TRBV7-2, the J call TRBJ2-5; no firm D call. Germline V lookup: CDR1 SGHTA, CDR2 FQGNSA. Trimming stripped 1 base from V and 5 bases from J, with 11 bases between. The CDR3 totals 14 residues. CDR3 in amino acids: CASSLGAHGETQYF. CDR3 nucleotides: TGTGCCAGCAGCTTAGGGGCCCACGGCGAGACCCAGTACTTC. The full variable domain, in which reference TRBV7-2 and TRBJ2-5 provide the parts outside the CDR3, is GAGVSQSPSNKVTEKGKDVELRCDPISGHTALYWYRQSLGQGLEFLIYFQGNSAPDKSGLPSDRFSAERTGGSVSTLTIQRTQQEDSAVYLCASSLGAHGETQYFGPGTRLLVL.

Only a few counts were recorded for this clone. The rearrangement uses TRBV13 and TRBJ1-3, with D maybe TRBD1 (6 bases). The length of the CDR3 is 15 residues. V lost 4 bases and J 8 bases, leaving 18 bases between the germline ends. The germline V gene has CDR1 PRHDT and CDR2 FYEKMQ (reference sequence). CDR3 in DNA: TGTGCCAGCAGCTCGAGGGGGGGCGCAGGTTACACCATATATTTT. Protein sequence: CASSSRGGAGYTIYF.

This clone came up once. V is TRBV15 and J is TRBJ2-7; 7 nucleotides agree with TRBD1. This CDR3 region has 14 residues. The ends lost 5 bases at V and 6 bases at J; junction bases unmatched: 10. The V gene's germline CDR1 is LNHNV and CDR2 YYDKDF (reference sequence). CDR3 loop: CATSPRQGYGEQYF. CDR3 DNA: TGTGCCACCAGCCCTCGACAGGGATACGGCGAGCAGTACTTC.

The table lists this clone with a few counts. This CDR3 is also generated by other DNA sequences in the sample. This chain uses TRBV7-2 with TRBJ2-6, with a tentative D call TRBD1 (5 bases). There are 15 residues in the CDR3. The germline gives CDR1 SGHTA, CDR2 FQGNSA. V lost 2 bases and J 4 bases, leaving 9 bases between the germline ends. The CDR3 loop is CASSLTRAGANVLTF. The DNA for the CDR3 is TGTGCCAGCAGCTTAACCAGGGCGGGGGCCAACGTCCTGACTTTC.

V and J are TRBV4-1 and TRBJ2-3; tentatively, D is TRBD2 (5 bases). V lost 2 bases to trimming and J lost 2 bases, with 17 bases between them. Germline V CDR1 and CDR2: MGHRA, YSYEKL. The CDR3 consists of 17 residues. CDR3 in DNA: TGCGCCAGCAGCCAAAAAGGTGATAGCGTCAACACAGATACGCAGTATTTT. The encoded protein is CASSQKGDSVNTDTQYF.

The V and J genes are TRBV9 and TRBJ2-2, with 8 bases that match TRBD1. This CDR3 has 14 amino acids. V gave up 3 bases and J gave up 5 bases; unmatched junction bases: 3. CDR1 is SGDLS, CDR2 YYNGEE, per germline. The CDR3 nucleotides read TGTGCCAGCAGCGCCACAGGGGGAACCGGGGAGCTGTTTTTT. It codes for CASSATGGTGELFF.

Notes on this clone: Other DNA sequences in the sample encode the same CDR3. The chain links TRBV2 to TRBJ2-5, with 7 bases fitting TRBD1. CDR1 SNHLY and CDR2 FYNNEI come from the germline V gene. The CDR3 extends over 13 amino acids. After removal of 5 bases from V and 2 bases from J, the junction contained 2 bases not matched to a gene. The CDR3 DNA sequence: TGTGCCAGCAGTCGGGACAGACAAGAGACCCAGTACTTC. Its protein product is CASSRDRQETQYF. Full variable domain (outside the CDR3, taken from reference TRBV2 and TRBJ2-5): EPEVTQTPSHQVTQMGQEVILRCVPISNHLYFYWYRQILGQKVEFLVSFYNNEISEKSEIFDDQFSVERPDGSNFTLKIRSTKLEDSAMYFCASSRDRQETQYFGPGTRLLVL.

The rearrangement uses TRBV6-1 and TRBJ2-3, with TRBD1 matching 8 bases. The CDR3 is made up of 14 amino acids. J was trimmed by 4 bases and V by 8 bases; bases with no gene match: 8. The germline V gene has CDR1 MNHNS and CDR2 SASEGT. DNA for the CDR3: TGTGCCAGCCGGGGGACAGGTCGAGCAGATACGCAGTATTTT. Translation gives CASRGTGRADTQYF.

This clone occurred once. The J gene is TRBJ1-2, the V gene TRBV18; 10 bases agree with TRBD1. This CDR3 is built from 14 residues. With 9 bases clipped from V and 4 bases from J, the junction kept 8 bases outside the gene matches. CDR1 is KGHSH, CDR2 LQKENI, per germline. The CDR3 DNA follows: TGTGCCAGTCTCGGGACAGGGGCGTTCTATGGCTACACCTTC. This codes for CASLGTGAFYGYTF.